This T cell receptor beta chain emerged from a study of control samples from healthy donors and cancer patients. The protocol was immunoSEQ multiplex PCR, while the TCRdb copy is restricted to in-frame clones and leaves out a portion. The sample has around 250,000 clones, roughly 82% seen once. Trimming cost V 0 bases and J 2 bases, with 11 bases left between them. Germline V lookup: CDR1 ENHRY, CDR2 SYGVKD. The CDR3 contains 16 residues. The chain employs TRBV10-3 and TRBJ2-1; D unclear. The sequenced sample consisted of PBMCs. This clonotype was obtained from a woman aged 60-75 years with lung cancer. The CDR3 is CAISESLVGTYNEQFF. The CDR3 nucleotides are TGTGCCATCAGTGAGTCGTTGGTTGGAACCTACAATGAGCAGTTCTTC.